These 25 T cell receptor beta chains were all obtained from the same sample, sequenced in a study of blood T cell repertoires in COVID-19. Only in-frame clones appear in the TCRdb table, and some are missing; sequencing was by immunoSEQ multiplex PCR. There are about 480,000 clones in the sample; roughly 91% occur only once, and 7.8% lies in the top ten. The sequenced sample consisted of peripheral blood. These receptors came from a woman aged 50 to 60 with COVID-19, enrolled during active disease.

CDR3 sequence (DNA): TGCGCCAGCAGCCGACGACAGGGGGCTGGCTACACCTTC. Residues: CASSRRQGAGYTF. The V gene is TRBV4-1, the J gene TRBJ1-2; 10 bases match TRBD1. V lost 4 bases, J lost 7 bases, and 3 bases stayed unmatched. CDR3 length equals 13 residues. Germline V gene sequence: CDR1 MGHRA, CDR2 YSYEKL.

The V call is TRBV29-1, the J call TRBJ1-2; 8 nucleotides line up with TRBD1. Germline CDR1 and CDR2: SQVTM and ANQGSEA. The CDR3 has 15 amino acids. V lost 1 base, J lost 8 bases, and 12 bases stayed unmatched. The CDR3 spells CSVEGQTGVEEGYTF. Written as DNA, the CDR3 is TGCAGCGTTGAAGGTCAGACAGGGGTAGAGGAAGGCTACACCTTC.

The CDR3: CASSFRGGAGGYTF. In nucleotides, the CDR3 is TGTGCCAGCAGTTTTAGGGGGGGCGCGGGTGGCTACACCTTC. The gene calls are TRBV27 and TRBJ1-2; D might be TRBD1 (6 bases). V lost 3 bases to trimming and J lost 7 bases, with 15 bases between them. Germline-derived CDR1 and CDR2 are MNHEY and SMNVEV (reference sequence). This CDR3 is built from 14 residues.

The chain joins TRBV6-5 to TRBJ2-3, with TRBD1 as a possible D gene (6 bases). The germline V gene encodes CDR1 MNHEY and CDR2 SVGAGI. CDR3 size: 15 residues. Trimming shortened V by 7 bases and J by 2 bases, and 16 bases separated the two germline ends. The CDR3 DNA sequence: TGTGCCAGCAAGCAACAGGGCTCGGACACAGATACGCAGTATTTT. Translated: CASKQQGSDTDTQYF.

CDR3 sequence (DNA): TGTGCCAGTAGTTCTCACGCGTGGGCGGGGCGCACTACGGTCACCGGGGAGCTGTTTTTT. Its translation: CASSSHAWAGRTTVTGELFF. The chain has TRBV19 and TRBJ2-2; possible D gene TRBD2, 6 bases. Germline V gene sequence: CDR1 LNHDA, CDR2 SQIVND (reference sequence). The V and J ends lost 5 bases and 4 bases respectively, with 29 bases between them. The CDR3 is 20 amino acids.

The chain is built from TRBV25-1 and TRBJ1-4, with 7 bases aligning to TRBD1. This CDR3 spans 14 amino acids. Germline assignment: CDR1 MGHDK and CDR2 SYGVNS. Trimming at V came to 4 bases and at J to 7 bases, leaving 6 bases not matched to a gene. In DNA, the CDR3 is TGTGCCAGCAGTGGACAGGGTTGGGGTGAAAAACTGTTTTTT. The encoded protein is CASSGQGWGEKLFF.

The rearrangement uses TRBV3-1 (or the pseudogene TRBV3-2) and TRBJ1-1; D possibly corresponds to TRBD1 (6 bases). Trimming shortened V by 4 bases and J by 1 base, and 10 bases separated the two germline ends. The CDR3 runs 14 residues. CDR1 is LGHDT and CDR2 is YNNKEL in the germline V gene (reference sequence). The chain's CDR3 is CASSRTTGNTEAFF. CDR3 DNA sequence: TGTGCCAGCAGCCGCACGACAGGGAACACTGAAGCTTTCTTT.

The rearrangement links TRBV10-3 to TRBJ2-5; 10 bases agree with TRBD2. J was trimmed by 1 base and V by 10 bases; bases with no gene match: 12. From germline, CDR1 is ENHRY and CDR2 SYGVKD. There are 16 residues in the CDR3. The CDR3 region has the DNA TGTGCCAGCGGGTTTACTAGCGGGGCTCTCCAAGAGACCCAGTACTTC. Its protein is CASGFTSGALQETQYF.

The chain joins TRBV19 to TRBJ1-3; unclear D gene. CDR1 LNHDA and CDR2 SQIVND come from the germline V gene (reference sequence). Trimming pared 3 bases from V and 0 bases from J, leaving 9 bases between. This CDR3 region has 15 residues. The CDR3 sequence: CASSMNSYSGNTIYF. The CDR3 nucleotides read TGTGCCAGTAGTATGAACAGCTACTCTGGAAACACCATATATTTT.

This clone was detected only a few times. The genes are TRBV10-1 and TRBJ1-1, with D unclear. CDR1 and CDR2 (germline): WNHNN, SYGVQD (reference sequence). The CDR3 has 13 residues. V was clipped by 3 bases and J by 5 bases, with 10 bases between them. The CDR3 nucleotides read TGCGCCAGCAGTGATTCGGGGTGGACTGAAGCTTTCTTT. Protein sequence: CASSDSGWTEAFF.

This rearrangement joins TRBV6-2 or TRBV6-3 to TRBJ1-3, with 7 positions matching TRBD1. V was clipped by 3 bases and J by 4 bases; unmatched bases: 3. This CDR3 has 14 amino acids. Per germline, CDR1 MNHEY and CDR2 SVGEGT. The CDR3: CASSYGTEGNTIYF. CDR3 nucleotide sequence: TGTGCCAGCAGTTATGGGACAGAGGGAAACACCATATATTTT.

This clone was detected once. Other DNA sequences in the sample encode the same CDR3. V is TRBV12-3 or TRBV12-4 and J is TRBJ1-1; no reliable D call. Trimming stripped 1 base from V and 1 base from J, with 4 bases between. CDR3 length: 13 amino acids. CDR3 nucleotide sequence: TGTGCCAGCAGTTTAGTCGGGAACACTGAAGCTTTCTTT. Protein product: CASSLVGNTEAFF.

The chain combines TRBV6-5 with TRBJ2-3, with no clear D. CDR1 is MNHEY and CDR2 is SVGAGI in the germline V gene. V was pared by 7 bases and J by 2 bases, with 7 bases between. CDR3 length equals 12 residues. CDR3 nucleotide sequence: TGTGCCAGCACCGCTACCACAGATACGCAGTATTTT. Protein product: CASTATTDTQYF.

The genes are TRBV11-2 and TRBJ1-2; 10 nucleotides agree with TRBD1. The CDR3 has 17 residues. V shed 5 bases, J shed 2 bases, and the junction held 11 bases outside the gene matches. Germline CDR1 reads SGHAT; CDR2 reads FQNNGV. CDR3 protein: CASSLVLPGQGNYGYTF. The CDR3 nucleotides read TGTGCCAGCAGCCTTGTACTCCCGGGACAGGGGAACTATGGCTACACCTTC.

The chain employs TRBV2 and TRBJ2-7; the D gene is possibly TRBD1 (5 bases). The CDR3 length is 13 residues. V lost 6 bases and J lost 3, with 12 bases in between. Per germline, CDR1 SNHLY and CDR2 FYNNEI. The CDR3 coding sequence is TGTGCCAGCAGCCAGGGCTGGGACTACGAGCAGTACTTC. Amino acids: CASSQGWDYEQYF. Together with reference TRBV2 and TRBJ2-7, the CDR3 gives the full variable domain: EPEVTQTPSHQVTQMGQEVILRCVPISNHLYFYWYRQILGQKVEFLVSFYNNEISEKSEIFDDQFSVERPDGSNFTLKIRSTKLEDSAMYFCASSQGWDYEQYFGPGTRLTVT.

The chain uses TRBV7-9 and TRBJ1-2; D is unclear. CDR3 size: 15 residues. CDR1 and CDR2 from the germline V gene are SEHNR and FQNEAQ (reference sequence). Trimming shortened V by 5 bases and J by 8 bases, and 21 bases separated the two germline ends. CDR3 region: CASSRISRDTDGYTF. DNA of the CDR3: TGTGCCAGCAGCCGAATATCCCGGGATACTGACGGCTACACCTTC.

The genes are TRBV2 and TRBJ1-6; D might be TRBD1 (5 bases). CDR3 size: 16 residues. From germline, CDR1 is SNHLY and CDR2 FYNNEI. Between the trimmed V and J ends, which lost 8 bases and 7 bases, there was a span of 21 bases. The CDR3 DNA reads TGTGCCAGCGCCCTTACTGGGGCCCAAAGGAATTCACCCCTCCACTTT. It translates to CASALTGAQRNSPLHF.

The chain employs TRBV6-1 and TRBJ2-7; TRBD1 matches at 7 bases. The V and J ends lost 1 base and 7 bases, in that order; junction bases with no gene match: 7. Germline assignment: CDR1 MNHNS and CDR2 SASEGT. The CDR3 consists of 14 residues. CDR3 sequence: CASSEVGQPEEQYF. The CDR3 DNA is TGTGCCAGCAGTGAAGTGGGACAGCCAGAAGAGCAGTACTTC.

The V and J genes are TRBV27 and TRBJ2-1; 10 bases agree with TRBD2. Germline assignment: CDR1 MNHEY and CDR2 SMNVEV (reference sequence). The CDR3 contains 15 residues. The V gene end was trimmed by 5 bases and the J gene end by 9 bases; junction bases not matched to a gene: 10. CDR3 nucleotides: TGTGCCAGCAGTCCTGGCAGCGGGGGGGCCTCTGAGCAGTTCTTC. Amino acid sequence: CASSPGSGGASEQFF.

The chain combines TRBV29-1 with TRBJ1-5; TRBD1 agrees at 8 bases. The V gene end was trimmed by 5 bases and the J gene end by 7 bases; junction bases not matched to a gene: 7. The germline gives CDR1 SQVTM, CDR2 ANQGSEA. This CDR3 comprises 13 residues. CDR3 in DNA: TGCAGCGTTTTACAGGGGGATCGACAGCCCCAGCATTTT. The encoded protein is CSVLQGDRQPQHF.

J is TRBJ2-1 and V is TRBV5-1, with 11 bases lining up with TRBD1. The length of the CDR3 is 15 residues. The germline V gene has CDR1 SGHRS and CDR2 YFSETQ. The V gene end was trimmed by 4 bases and the J gene end by 3 bases; junction bases not matched to a gene: 3. CDR3 coding DNA: TGCGCCAGCAGCAAGGGACAGGGGGTCTACAATGAGCAGTTCTTC. As protein: CASSKGQGVYNEQFF.

The V gene is TRBV19, the J gene TRBJ1-3; possible D gene TRBD1, 5 bases. V was cut by 5 bases and J by 1 base, with 21 bases left in between. The CDR3 totals 18 residues. Germline values: CDR1 LNHDA, CDR2 SQIVND (reference sequence). The CDR3, as DNA: TGTGCCAGTAGTTCCCCAGGATTACTAAGGGGATCTGGAAACACCATATATTTT. Its translation is CASSSPGLLRGSGNTIYF.

The chain carries TRBV6-5 and TRBJ1-2; 7 nucleotides match TRBD1. CDR3 length: 12 residues. Germline trimming cut 8 bases from V and 4 bases from J; bases unmatched to any gene: 4. Germline V gene data show CDR1 as MNHEY and CDR2 as SVGAGI. The CDR3 protein is CASGGQSYGYTF. CDR3 nucleotides: TGTGCCAGCGGGGGACAGAGCTATGGCTACACCTTC.

V is TRBV5-1 and J is TRBJ1-4, with TRBD1 as a possible D gene (6 bases). V dropped 4 bases and J dropped 5 bases, with 15 bases sitting between them. This CDR3 comprises 15 residues. The V gene's germline CDR1 is SGHRS and CDR2 YFSETQ. In nucleotides, the CDR3 is TGCGCCAGCAGCCGGGGGGCGGGGATCAATGAAAAACTGTTTTTT. Translated: CASSRGAGINEKLFF.

A word on this clone: Different DNA sequences within this sample yield the same CDR3. The chain employs TRBV7-3 and TRBJ2-5, with 12 bases fitting TRBD1. CDR1 is SGHTA, CDR2 FQGTGA, per germline. The CDR3 contains 15 residues. Trimming cost V 3 bases and J 5 bases; bases outside gene matches: 4. CDR3 sequence: CASSLGQGAGETQYF. The CDR3 region has the DNA TGTGCCAGCAGCTTGGGACAGGGGGCAGGGGAGACCCAGTACTTC.